The next 31 T cell receptor beta chains were all read from a single sample in a study of neurological immune-mediated disorders (dated by TCRdb to 2018 to 2020). The library was built by means of 5' RACE. The sequencer was an Illumina HiSeq 2500. The raw public data were reprocessed by TCRdb itself: fastp quality trimming at Q25, MiXCR clonotype calling, in-frame beta chains only. Every entry covers one CDR3 protein and lists the most common genes and DNA from its rows. In this sample the table shows about 65,000 distinct CDR3 sequences, around 4% of which occur a single time. 2.6% of the sample is taken by the ten largest. The source material was PBMCs. The source is a man in his fifties or sixties with multiple sclerosis.

This clonotype has a handful of counts. The chain joins TRBV12-3 or TRBV12-4 to TRBJ1-5, with a tentative D call TRBD1 (5 bases). V lost 6 bases and J 3 bases, leaving 9 bases between the germline ends. The CDR3 loop spans 13 amino acids. The CDR3 spells CASRQEYNQPQHF. The CDR3 nucleotides read TGTGCCAGCAGACAGGAATACAATCAGCCCCAGCATTTT.

In its sample, this clonotype was seen many times. This chain connects TRBV4-2 to TRBJ2-5; D perhaps matches TRBD2 (7 bases). The CDR3 runs to 14 residues. Germline values: CDR1 LGHNA, CDR2 YNFKEQ. V was trimmed by 8 bases and J by 1 base, leaving 14 bases between them. The CDR3 reads CASWGGARQETQYF. In nucleotides, the CDR3 is TGTGCCAGCTGGGGGGGGGCCCGCCAAGAGACCCAGTACTTC.

This clonotype was observed at least ten times. The chain carries TRBV20-1 and TRBJ2-2; perhaps TRBD2 as D (5 bases). V was trimmed by 3 bases and J by 6 bases, leaving 14 bases between them. Germline V gene data show CDR1 as DFQATT and CDR2 as SNEGSKA (reference sequence). The CDR3 length is 14 residues. The CDR3 DNA is TGCAGTGCTAGGACGACTACTGGGGCCGGGGAGCTGTTTTTT. It translates to CSARTTTGAGELFF.

This clonotype was seen ten or more times. The chain couples TRBV15 to TRBJ2-2; D not certain. Germline lookup yields CDR1 LNHNV and CDR2 YYDKDF (reference sequence). Trimming removed 0 bases at V and 4 bases at J, with 3 bases between. The CDR3 runs 13 residues. In nucleotides, the CDR3 is TGTGCCACCAGCAGAGAGATCACCGGGGAGCTGTTTTTT. Its protein product is CATSREITGELFF.

This clonotype occurred many times. The chain couples TRBV18 to TRBJ1-1; 7 bases are a match to TRBD1. This CDR3 is built from 13 residues. V lost 6 bases, J lost 4 bases, and 5 bases stayed unmatched. The V gene's germline CDR1 is KGHSH and CDR2 LQKENI. CDR3 nucleotide sequence: TGTGCCAGCTCTAAGGGGGCCGGCACTGAAGCTTTCTTT. Translation gives CASSKGAGTEAFF.

At least ten counts were recorded for this clonotype. This chain connects TRBV5-5 to TRBJ2-1, with TRBD1 as a possible D gene (5 bases). The germline gives CDR1 SGHKS, CDR2 YYEKEE (reference sequence). CDR3 size: 15 residues. V was shortened by 4 bases and J by 2 bases, with 13 bases between the two germline ends. The CDR3 loop is CASSTAATAYNEQFF. CDR3 DNA: TGTGCCAGCAGCACCGCCGCGACAGCCTACAATGAGCAGTTCTTC.

This clonotype was recorded at least ten times. The chain joins TRBV7-3 to TRBJ1-6, with D uncertain. The V gene's germline CDR1 is SGHTA and CDR2 FQGTGA. V shed 3 bases and J shed 6 bases, with 6 bases lying between them. The CDR3 is 13 amino acids. CDR3 region: CASSFFVNSPLHF. As DNA, the CDR3 is TGTGCCAGCAGCTTCTTCGTTAATTCACCCCTCCACTTT.

This clonotype was found many times. The V gene is TRBV9, the J gene TRBJ2-1; maybe TRBD1 (6 bases). Trimming removed 1 base from V and 4 bases from J, with 15 bases in between. This CDR3 spans 16 amino acids. Germline V lookup: CDR1 SGDLS, CDR2 YYNGEE. CDR3 nucleotides: TGTGCCAGCAGCGTATCTCTGGTCAGGGGTTACAATGAGCAGTTCTTC. Translated: CASSVSLVRGYNEQFF. Together with reference TRBV9 and TRBJ2-1, the CDR3 gives the full variable domain: DSGVTQTPKHLITATGQRVTLRCSPRSGDLSVYWYQQSLDQGLQFLIQYYNGEERAKGNILERFSAQQFPDLHSELNLSSLELGDSALYFCASSVSLVRGYNEQFFGPGTRLTVL.

This clonotype was recorded many times. The chain employs TRBV20-1 and TRBJ1-6; TRBD1 matches 9 bases. This CDR3 has 14 amino acids. Looked up from germline, CDR1 is DFQATT and CDR2 is SNEGSKA (reference sequence). V dropped 5 bases and J dropped 10; count of bases not matched to a gene: 9. This CDR3 is CSAPRDREGSPLHF. The CDR3 DNA follows: TGCAGTGCTCCTCGGGACAGGGAAGGATCACCCCTCCACTTT.

The sample holds many counts of this clonotype. This rearrangement joins TRBV13 to TRBJ2-3, with TRBD2 as a possible D gene (5 bases). CDR1 and CDR2 from the germline V gene are PRHDT and FYEKMQ (reference sequence). Trimming left V 4 bases short and J 11 bases short, with 22 bases between. This CDR3 region has 15 residues. CDR3 nucleotides: TGTGCCAGCAGCTCACCCCAACGGAGGTCCGACGAGCAGTATTTT. Translating it yields CASSSPQRRSDEQYF.

This clonotype was picked up many times. The chain combines TRBV7-8 with TRBJ2-7; no firm D call. The CDR3 covers 14 residues. Germline V gene data show CDR1 as SGHVS and CDR2 as FQNEAQ. V was pared by 4 bases and J by 2 bases, with 12 bases between. The DNA of the CDR3 is TGTGCCAGCAGCTGGGGATTTTATACCTACGAGCAGTACGTC. It encodes CASSWGFYTYEQYV.

Only a few counts were recorded for this clonotype. The chain couples TRBV3-1 to TRBJ2-5; D is undetermined. The germline V and J ends were trimmed by 5 bases and 4 bases, with 11 bases remaining between them. Germline loops: CDR1 LGHDT, CDR2 YNNKEL (reference sequence). The CDR3 extends over 13 amino acids. The CDR3 bases are TGTGCCAGCAGCGCCGGACCTGGAGAGACCCAGTACTTC. It encodes CASSAGPGETQYF.

The V call is TRBV6-2 or TRBV6-3, the J call TRBJ1-1; D not resolved. The CDR3 consists of 15 residues. Trimming removed 5 bases from V and 4 bases from J, with 17 bases in between. Germline CDR1 and CDR2: MNHEY and SVGEGT. The CDR3 bases are TGTGCCAGCAGTCTACTTCTCGGATGGGGCACTGAAGCTTTCTTT. Translation: CASSLLLGWGTEAFF.

This clonotype came up a few times. The CDR3 DNA follows: TGCGCCAGCAGCTTGTCGGGGGTGGGCACTGAAGCTTTCTTT. Translating it yields CASSLSGVGTEAFF. V gene TRBV5-1 combines with J gene TRBJ1-1, with a tentative D call TRBD1 (5 bases). The CDR3 runs to 14 residues. Trimming pared 1 base from V and 4 bases from J, leaving 11 bases between. Germline V gene data show CDR1 as SGHRS and CDR2 as YFSETQ.

In its sample, this clonotype was seen many times. This sequence joins TRBV5-1 and TRBJ2-3; 9 nucleotides match TRBD2. The V segment lost 3 bases and the J segment 2 bases; nucleotides outside the gene matches: 4. Germline V gene sequence: CDR1 SGHRS, CDR2 YFSETQ. The CDR3 contains 15 residues. In DNA form, the CDR3 reads TGCGCCAGCAGCTCTAGCGGGGAACCCACAGATACGCAGTATTTT. Protein product: CASSSSGEPTDTQYF.

This clonotype has at least ten counts. V and J are TRBV14 and TRBJ1-1; D gene uncertain. Germline V CDR1 and CDR2: SGHDN, FVKESK. The germline V and J ends were trimmed by 1 base and 8 bases, with 11 bases remaining between them. This CDR3 comprises 13 residues. The CDR3 region has the DNA TGTGCCAGCAGCCAAGGTTCACGTTTCGAAGCTTTCTTT. Its protein is CASSQGSRFEAFF.

This clonotype has at least ten counts. The chain uses TRBV18 and TRBJ1-1; no definite D call. CDR1 is KGHSH and CDR2 is LQKENI in the germline V gene. This CDR3 region has 13 residues. The V end lost 4 bases, the J end lost 3 bases, and 9 bases lay between the germline ends. CDR3 residues: CASSLPPHTEAFF. The CDR3 coding sequence is TGTGCCAGCTCACTACCACCCCACACTGAAGCTTTCTTT. Full variable domain (remainder filled in from reference TRBV18 and TRBJ1-1): NAGVMQNPRHLVRRRGQEARLRCSPMKGHSHVYWYRQLPEEGLKFMVYLQKENIIDESGMPKERFSAEFPKEGPSILRIQQVVRGDSAAYFCASSLPPHTEAFFGQGTRLTVV.

The rearrangement uses TRBV7-2 and TRBJ1-6; tentatively, D is TRBD1 (5 bases). Germline V lookup: CDR1 SGHTA, CDR2 FQGNSA. This CDR3 contains 15 residues. V was shortened by 1 base and J by 6 bases, with 10 bases between the two germline ends. The CDR3 loop is CASSLVQGGNSPLHF. The CDR3 nucleotides read TGTGCCAGCAGCTTAGTTCAGGGCGGTAATTCACCCCTCCACTTT. Complete variable domain (other parts from reference TRBV7-2 and TRBJ1-6): GAGVSQSPSNKVTEKGKDVELRCDPISGHTALYWYRQSLGQGLEFLIYFQGNSAPDKSGLPSDRFSAERTGGSVSTLTIQRTQQEDSAVYLCASSLVQGGNSPLHFGNGTRLTVT.

In its sample, this clonotype was seen many times. The chain carries TRBV12-3 or TRBV12-4 and TRBJ2-4; 11 nucleotides agree with TRBD1. The CDR3 covers 15 residues. V trimming: 3 bases; J trimming: 7 bases; junction bases outside the gene matches: 5. The CDR3 bases are TGTGCCAGCAGTTTGGACAGGGGGCGGTGGAACATTCAGTACTTC. Translation: CASSLDRGRWNIQYF.

The table lists this clonotype with many counts. V gene TRBV28 combines with J gene TRBJ2-4, with D perhaps matching TRBD1 or TRBD2 (6 bases each). Germline V lookup: CDR1 MDHEN, CDR2 SYDVKM. Trimming pared 8 bases from V and 7 bases from J, leaving 12 bases between. This CDR3 has 12 amino acids. DNA of the CDR3: TGTGCCAGCTCAATAGGGGGGAACATTCAGTACTTC. It is translated as CASSIGGNIQYF.

There are many counts of this clonotype. This chain uses TRBV5-1 with TRBJ2-2, with a tentative D call TRBD2 (6 bases). The germline V gene encodes CDR1 SGHRS and CDR2 YFSETQ. V gave up 5 bases and J gave up 4 bases, with 12 bases separating them. The CDR3 is 14 residues long. CDR3 bases: TGCGCCAGCAGAGCGATCGGGGGCACCGGGGAGCTGTTTTTT. Residues: CASRAIGGTGELFF.

In its sample, this clonotype was seen many times. This rearrangement joins TRBV6-2 or TRBV6-3 to TRBJ2-2; 7 bases align to TRBD1. From germline, CDR1 is MNHEY and CDR2 SVGEGT. Trimming at V came to 6 bases and at J to 0 bases, leaving 7 bases not matched to a gene. The CDR3 runs to 16 residues. This CDR3 reads CASRPHTGANTGELFF. The CDR3 DNA follows: TGTGCCAGCAGACCCCACACAGGGGCGAACACCGGGGAGCTGTTTTTT.

This clonotype has a count of ten or more. The chain is built from TRBV24-1 and TRBJ2-3, with D possibly TRBD2 on 6 matching bases. CDR3 length: 16 amino acids. CDR1 KGHDR and CDR2 SFDVKD come from the germline V gene. V was trimmed by 4 bases and J by 1 base, leaving 14 bases between them. The CDR3 reads CATSDRTTRGTDTQYF. The CDR3 DNA sequence: TGTGCCACCAGTGACCGGACTACCAGGGGCACAGATACGCAGTATTTT.

The table lists this clonotype with many counts. This chain uses TRBV15 with TRBJ2-3, with D possibly matching TRBD1 (6 bases). Germline CDR1 reads LNHNV; CDR2 reads YYDKDF (reference sequence). The V gene lost 0 bases and the J gene lost 4 bases, with 11 bases spanning the gap. This CDR3 contains 15 residues. CDR3 bases: TGTGCCACCAGCAGAGATCAAGGGGGTGCAGATACGCAGTATTTT. Encoded protein: CATSRDQGGADTQYF.

This clonotype was counted many times. The chain combines TRBV7-2 with TRBJ1-2, with 7 bases identical to TRBD1. With V trimmed by 0 bases and J by 4 bases, 8 bases remained unmatched. CDR1 and CDR2 (germline): SGHTA, FQGNSA. This CDR3 is 16 amino acids long. The chain's CDR3 is CASSLAVGQASYGYTF. For the CDR3, the DNA is TGTGCCAGCAGCTTAGCGGTCGGACAGGCGAGCTATGGCTACACCTTC. Full variable domain (rest looked up from reference TRBV7-2 and TRBJ1-2): GAGVSQSPSNKVTEKGKDVELRCDPISGHTALYWYRQSLGQGLEFLIYFQGNSAPDKSGLPSDRFSAERTGGSVSTLTIQRTQQEDSAVYLCASSLAVGQASYGYTFGSGTRLTVV.

This clonotype was observed a few times. This rearrangement joins TRBV5-1 to TRBJ1-1; D not certain. Germline CDR1 and CDR2: SGHRS and YFSETQ. Trimming took 0 bases from V and 7 from J, leaving 10 bases between them. The CDR3 covers 13 residues. The CDR3 sequence: CASSLAFIHEAFF. The CDR3 nucleotides read TGCGCCAGCAGCTTGGCCTTCATCCATGAAGCTTTCTTT.

At least ten counts were recorded for this clonotype. This sequence joins TRBV5-1 and TRBJ2-5; 8 bases line up with TRBD1. The length of the CDR3 is 15 residues. V gave up 0 bases and J gave up 5 bases; unmatched junction bases: 6. CDR1 is SGHRS and CDR2 is YFSETQ in the germline V gene. The CDR3 spells CASSLAGQGGETQYF. The CDR3 nucleotides read TGCGCCAGCAGCTTGGCCGGACAGGGTGGCGAGACCCAGTACTTC.

This clonotype was counted many times. The V and J genes are TRBV4-1 and TRBJ2-3; TRBD1 is a possible D gene (6 bases). V was pared by 1 base and J by 0 bases, with 8 bases between. Germline V gene lookup returns CDR1 MGHRA and CDR2 YSYEKL. The CDR3 loop spans 15 amino acids. The CDR3 region has the DNA TGCGCCAGCAGCCAAGGGACAGTAAGCACAGATACGCAGTATTTT. This gives the protein CASSQGTVSTDTQYF.

The chain links TRBV5-1 to TRBJ2-2, with D perhaps TRBD1 (6 bases). The CDR3 contains 15 residues. With 0 bases removed from V and 4 bases from J, the gap between germline ends came to 10 bases. Looked up from germline, CDR1 is SGHRS and CDR2 is YFSETQ. CDR3 in amino acids: CASSLARTATGELFF. The CDR3 region has the DNA TGCGCCAGCAGCTTGGCCCGGACAGCCACCGGGGAGCTGTTTTTT.

This clonotype appeared many times. This sequence joins TRBV24-1 and TRBJ2-5, with a weak D call TRBD1 (6 bases). Trimming pared 3 bases from V and 4 bases from J, leaving 8 bases between. Germline CDR1 is KGHDR and CDR2 is SFDVKD. The CDR3 extends over 13 amino acids. The CDR3 bases are TGTGCCACCAGTGATCTGGACAGAGAGACCCAGTACTTC. Its protein is CATSDLDRETQYF.

This clonotype was observed at least ten times. V and J are TRBV6-5 and TRBJ2-7, with D perhaps given as TRBD1 or TRBD2 (5 bases each). This CDR3 is built from 14 residues. The V gene lost 2 bases and the J gene lost 6 bases, with 14 bases spanning the gap. CDR1 is MNHEY, CDR2 SVGAGI, per germline. CDR3 in DNA: TGTGCCAGCAGTTACGATAGTGGGGGAGCCGAGCAGTACGTC. It encodes CASSYDSGGAEQYV.